The clone carrying this T cell receptor (beta chain) is termed medium-sized (0.01 to 0.1%). The antigen is unknown. V shed 0 bases and J shed 7 bases, with 16 bases lying between them. There are 14 residues in the CDR3. Germline V gene lookup returns CDR1 DFQATT and CDR2 SNEGSKA (reference sequence). TCRdb re-called the 5' RACE reads with MiXCR, one entry per CDR3 protein. The repertoire has around 9,000 distinct CDR3 sequences, approximately 31% of them found once; the top ten carry roughly 6%. Tregs were sorted as CD4+CD25+CD127-/low cells. Regarding the study as a whole: Tumor Tregs overlapped most with tumor, then blood, naive CD4+ cells.

This rearrangement joins TRBV20-1 to TRBJ2-7, with D possibly being TRBD1 (6 bases). The sequencing sample was made of Tregs sorted from blood. The receptor's source is a female donor with breast cancer. CDR3 residues: CSARDRQGMEEQYV. DNA for the CDR3: TGCAGTGCTAGAGACCGGCAGGGGATGGAGGAGCAGTACGTC.